Presented here are 24 T cell receptor beta chains from one specimen sequenced in a study of T cell responses to AZD1222 COVID-19 vaccine. This table comes from immunoSEQ multiplex PCR, and its TCRdb copy is limited to in-frame clones, with some not included. The sample lists about 100,000 clones, 92% occurring once. The sequences come from peripheral blood, collected 28 days after the second AZD1222 dose. The receptors were gathered from an adult who received the AZD1222 COVID-19 vaccine.

The gene calls are TRBV15 and TRBJ1-2; D is unclear. This CDR3 is built from 15 residues. Looked up from germline, CDR1 is LNHNV and CDR2 is YYDKDF (reference sequence). V gave up 0 bases and J gave up 7 bases, with 15 bases separating them. The CDR3 sequence is CATSRDGSGGRGYTF. The CDR3 DNA sequence: TGTGCCACCAGCAGAGATGGGTCGGGTGGTCGTGGCTACACCTTC.

J is TRBJ1-5 and V is TRBV6-2 or TRBV6-3; 8 bases line up with TRBD1. V lost 2 bases and J lost 9; bases outside the gene matches: 9. Germline V lookup: CDR1 MNHEY, CDR2 SVGEGT. The CDR3 runs 15 residues. CDR3 amino acids: CASSYRGQGRWPQHF. In nucleotides, the CDR3 is TGTGCCAGCAGTTACCGTGGACAGGGTAGGTGGCCCCAGCATTTT.

The V gene is TRBV5-1, the J gene TRBJ2-7, with 9 positions matching TRBD2. CDR1 and CDR2 (germline): SGHRS, YFSETQ. Trimming cost V 4 bases and J 3 bases; bases outside gene matches: 11. This CDR3 is 16 amino acids long. The CDR3 spells CASSQQAGTSIYEQYF. The CDR3 region has the DNA TGCGCCAGCAGCCAACAAGCTGGGACTAGCATCTACGAGCAGTACTTC.

This clone has a handful of counts. This chain links TRBV6-1 with TRBJ1-5; no clear D gene. Germline V lookup: CDR1 MNHNS, CDR2 SASEGT. V was shortened by 1 base and J by 6 bases, with 13 bases between the two germline ends. This CDR3 has 15 amino acids. CDR3 coding DNA: TGTGCCAGCAGTGAAGATGAGACACCCAGTCAGCCCCAGCATTTT. Amino acid sequence: CASSEDETPSQPQHF.

This clone occurred once. The chain has TRBV6-1 and TRBJ2-1, with 12 positions matching TRBD1. With V trimmed by 4 bases and J by 8 bases, 9 bases remained unmatched. This CDR3 region has 16 residues. CDR1 and CDR2 from the germline V gene are MNHNS and SASEGT. The CDR3 protein is CASSVTGTGGKDEQFF. The CDR3 DNA follows: TGTGCCAGCAGTGTTACCGGGACAGGGGGCAAGGATGAGCAGTTCTTC.

The chain carries TRBV27 and TRBJ1-1, with a tentative D call TRBD1 (5 bases). The CDR3 contains 12 residues. Germline CDR1 is MNHEY and CDR2 is SMNVEV (reference sequence). V gave up 8 bases and J gave up 7 bases, with 14 bases separating them. Here the CDR3 DNA reads TGTGCCAGCTCCCGCAGGGTAGGTGAAGCTTTCTTT. Residues: CASSRRVGEAFF.

This chain joins TRBV4-3 and TRBJ2-7, with D hard to call. CDR1 and CDR2 (germline): LGHNA, YSLEER. Trimming took 4 bases from V and 2 from J, leaving 9 bases between them. The length of the CDR3 is 13 residues. CDR3 loop: CASSPHTAYEQYF. The CDR3 coding sequence is TGCGCCAGCAGCCCACATACAGCCTACGAGCAGTACTTC.

The V and J genes are TRBV6-5 and TRBJ1-2, with D unresolved. Trimming pared 0 bases from V and 2 bases from J, leaving 7 bases between. CDR3 length: 14 amino acids. Per germline, CDR1 MNHEY and CDR2 SVGAGI. The chain's CDR3 is CASSYSSGNYGYTF. The DNA of the CDR3 is TGTGCCAGCAGTTACTCGAGTGGGAACTATGGCTACACCTTC.

This chain uses TRBV6-5 with TRBJ1-5; possibly TRBD1 for D (6 bases). The V gene's germline CDR1 is MNHEY and CDR2 SVGAGI. Trimming removed 0 bases from V and 5 bases from J, with 11 bases in between. This CDR3 contains 15 residues. The CDR3 spells CASSYSWRGDQPQHF. The DNA of the CDR3 is TGTGCCAGCAGTTACTCGTGGAGGGGGGATCAGCCCCAGCATTTT.

This chain joins TRBV19 and TRBJ2-2; D gene uncertain. Germline V CDR1 and CDR2: LNHDA, SQIVND (reference sequence). Trimming took 6 bases from V and 8 from J, leaving 10 bases between them. The CDR3 length is 12 residues. The CDR3 DNA is TGTGCCAGTAGCCCTCCTAGGGGGGAGCTGTTTTTT. It encodes CASSPPRGELFF.

The chain employs TRBV20-1 and TRBJ1-1, with unresolved D. CDR1 and CDR2 from the germline V gene are DFQATT and SNEGSKA (reference sequence). The CDR3 is 11 amino acids. Trimming left V 6 bases short and J 4 bases short, with 9 bases between. CDR3 coding DNA: TGCAGTGCCCAACCAGGCACTGAAGCTTTCTTT. Translation gives CSAQPGTEAFF.

V is TRBV7-9 and J is TRBJ1-4, with 9 bases fitting TRBD1. Germline V gives CDR1 SEHNR, CDR2 FQNEAQ (reference sequence). CDR3 size: 17 residues. J gave up 5 bases and V 5 bases, and 12 bases lay outside the gene matches. DNA for the CDR3: TGTGCCAGCAGCGCCGGGACAGGGAAGATGGGAAATGAAAAACTGTTTTTT. This codes for CASSAGTGKMGNEKLFF.

The chain carries TRBV10-3 and TRBJ1-2, with TRBD1 as a possible D gene (5 bases). Germline CDR1 and CDR2: ENHRY and SYGVKD. The CDR3 covers 14 residues. Deletions cut 0 bases from V and 7 bases from J, with 12 bases between. Here the CDR3 DNA reads TGTGCCATCAGTGAGTCAGGGGCTGTGAGTGGCTACACCTTC. Translated, it gives CAISESGAVSGYTF.

The count of this clone is one. The chain has TRBV27 and TRBJ1-2; 7 nucleotides match TRBD1. The germline CDR1 and CDR2 sequences are MNHEY and SMNVEV (reference sequence). This CDR3 is built from 15 residues. V lost 6 bases, J lost 1 base, and 8 bases stayed unmatched. This CDR3 reads CASRDSGTVNYGYTF. The CDR3 coding sequence is TGTGCCAGCAGAGATTCCGGGACAGTTAACTATGGCTACACCTTC.

V and J are TRBV10-1 and TRBJ1-1; D gene ambiguous. Germline V gives CDR1 WNHNN, CDR2 SYGVQD (reference sequence). V dropped 6 bases and J dropped 1 base, with 9 bases sitting between them. This CDR3 contains 13 residues. The CDR3 reads CASSWGSNTEAFF. The CDR3 DNA follows: TGCGCCAGCAGCTGGGGATCGAACACTGAAGCTTTCTTT.

V is TRBV5-4 and J is TRBJ2-3; no clear D gene. CDR1 is SGHNT and CDR2 is YYREEE in the germline V gene (reference sequence). V lost 7 bases and J lost 2, with 11 bases in between. The CDR3 sequence is 13 residues long. The CDR3 nucleotides are TGTGCCAGCCAAGGTCTAACCACAGATACGCAGTATTTT. Translated: CASQGLTTDTQYF.

The chain combines TRBV6-2 or TRBV6-3 with TRBJ2-7, with 9 bases lining up with TRBD2. The CDR3 spans 15 residues. The germline V gene encodes CDR1 MNHEY and CDR2 SVGEGT. The junction had 10 bases not matched to a gene; V was cut back by 4 bases and J by 6 bases. DNA for the CDR3: TGTGCCAGCAGTTTACCCGGGACTAGCCGGCCCGAGCAGTACTTC. This encodes CASSLPGTSRPEQYF.

The chain links TRBV12-3 or TRBV12-4 to TRBJ1-1; no definite D call. The CDR3 covers 13 residues. Trimming removed 3 bases from V and 2 bases from J, with 7 bases in between. The CDR3 sequence is CASSFAGNTEAFF. DNA of the CDR3: TGTGCCAGCAGTTTTGCAGGTAACACTGAAGCTTTCTTT.

The chain carries TRBV7-2 and TRBJ2-1; 8 nucleotides agree with TRBD2. The CDR3 runs to 14 residues. V shed 2 bases, J shed 8 bases, and the junction held 5 bases outside the gene matches. Germline CDR1 is SGHTA and CDR2 is FQGNSA. The CDR3 DNA reads TGTGCCAGCAGCTTATCGGGAGGGCCCCATGAGCAGTTCTTC. As protein: CASSLSGGPHEQFF.

J is TRBJ1-2 and V is TRBV27; D call uncertain. CDR1 MNHEY and CDR2 SMNVEV come from the germline V gene (reference sequence). The CDR3 is 13 amino acids. V lost 4 bases, J lost 7 bases, and 13 bases lay in between. This CDR3 is CASSSGLSSGYTF. The CDR3 bases are TGTGCCAGCAGTTCAGGCCTGTCCTCTGGCTACACCTTC.

The chain links TRBV19 to TRBJ1-2; weak D call: TRBD1 (5 bases). The CDR3 extends over 14 amino acids. Germline V gene data show CDR1 as LNHDA and CDR2 as SQIVND (reference sequence). V lost 5 bases, J lost 6 bases, and 16 bases lay in between. Here the CDR3 reads CASSPGTPMNGYTF. In DNA, the CDR3 is TGTGCCAGTAGTCCAGGGACCCCTATGAATGGCTACACCTTC.

The chain couples TRBV10-3 to TRBJ1-2, with D tentatively TRBD1 (5 bases). Per germline, CDR1 ENHRY and CDR2 SYGVKD. This CDR3 spans 12 amino acids. V was trimmed by 3 bases and J by 4 bases, leaving 6 bases between them. In DNA form, the CDR3 reads TGTGCCATCAGTGAAGACAGCTATGGCTACACCTTC. Translated, it gives CAISEDSYGYTF.

The chain uses TRBV27 and TRBJ2-3; 10 bases line up with TRBD1. V gave up 6 bases and J gave up 5 bases; unmatched junction bases: 11. Germline loops: CDR1 MNHEY, CDR2 SMNVEV (reference sequence). The CDR3 spans 16 residues. CDR3 DNA sequence: TGTGCCAGCAGGGGGATCGACAGGGGGCTCGAAGATACGCAGTATTTT. Protein product: CASRGIDRGLEDTQYF.

V gene TRBV30 combines with J gene TRBJ1-3; D is ambiguous. The germline V gene has CDR1 GTSNPN and CDR2 SVGIG (reference sequence). This CDR3 is built from 16 residues. Trimming removed 0 bases from V and 2 bases from J, with 14 bases in between. The CDR3 spells CAWSVPRNPPGNTIYF. The CDR3 DNA follows: TGTGCCTGGAGTGTACCGAGAAATCCCCCTGGAAACACCATATATTTT.